A selection of T cell receptor beta chains follows, all from one sample in a study of early T cells in non-severe SARS-CoV-2 infection. TCRdb processed the 5' RACE reads anew with MiXCR; each CDR3 protein has one entry. The sample holds 53,000 or so distinct CDR3 sequences, approximately 9.8% seen once. The source material was whole blood. These receptors originate from an adult who was a healthcare worker with PCR-confirmed SARS-CoV-2 infection or an uninfected control (not recorded which). CDR3s include the opening cysteine and the closing phenylalanine or tryptophan. Each record gives: V gene, J gene, D gene, clone size, CDR3 protein, CDR3 DNA. D genes are given only for firm matches. Not every row has a clone size; where given, it reads once, few, many or a size class.

v_call: TRBV11-3
j_call: TRBJ2-2
d_call: -
clone_size: few
cdr3_aa: CASSQFTREELFF
cdr3_nt: TGTGCCAGCAGCCAGTTCACGCGGGAGGAGCTGTTTTTT

v_call: TRBV12-3/TRBV12-4
j_call: TRBJ2-7
d_call: TRBD2
clone_size: few
cdr3_aa: CASSFLGGRALSYEQYF
cdr3_nt: TGTGCCAGCAGTTTCTTGGGCGGGAGGGCTCTCTCCTACGAGCAGTACTTC

v_call: TRBV28
j_call: TRBJ1-5
d_call: -
clone_size: few
cdr3_aa: CASTPWGQPQHF
cdr3_nt: TGTGCCAGCACTCCGTGGGGACAGCCCCAGCATTTT

v_call: TRBV27
j_call: TRBJ2-7
d_call: -
clone_size: few
cdr3_aa: CASSSGTSAYEQYF
cdr3_nt: TGTGCCAGCAGTTCAGGGACATCCGCCTACGAGCAGTACTTC

v_call: TRBV4-1
j_call: TRBJ1-4
d_call: -
clone_size: many
cdr3_aa: CASSQLLAGFNEKLFF
cdr3_nt: TGCGCCAGCAGCCAACTATTGGCAGGCTTTAATGAAAAACTGTTTTTT

v_call: TRBV30
j_call: TRBJ2-7
d_call: -
clone_size: many
cdr3_aa: CAWSHQYEQYF
cdr3_nt: TGTGCCTGGAGTCACCAGTACGAGCAGTACTTC

v_call: TRBV20-1
j_call: TRBJ2-5
d_call: -
clone_size: few
cdr3_aa: CSASYSNQETQYF
cdr3_nt: TGCAGTGCTAGTTACAGTAACCAAGAGACCCAGTACTTC

v_call: TRBV7-2
j_call: TRBJ1-3
d_call: -
clone_size: many
cdr3_aa: CASSVDSGNTIYF
cdr3_nt: TGTGCCAGCAGCGTCGACAGTGGAAACACCATATATTTT

v_call: TRBV3-1
j_call: TRBJ1-5
d_call: -
clone_size: many
cdr3_aa: CASSQDTGYNQPQHF
cdr3_nt: TGTGCCAGCAGCCAAGATACTGGATACAATCAGCCCCAGCATTTT

v_call: TRBV4-1
j_call: TRBJ1-5
d_call: -
clone_size: few
cdr3_aa: CASSQVDLGNQPQHF
cdr3_nt: TGCGCCAGCAGCCAAGTGGACTTGGGCAATCAGCCCCAGCATTTT

v_call: TRBV10-3
j_call: TRBJ2-7
d_call: TRBD1
clone_size: many
cdr3_aa: CAISAWTGSHEQYF
cdr3_nt: TGTGCCATCAGTGCCTGGACAGGGTCCCACGAGCAGTACTTC

v_call: TRBV9
j_call: TRBJ1-1
d_call: -
clone_size: many
cdr3_aa: CASSVGKYTEAFF
cdr3_nt: TGTGCCAGCAGCGTAGGGAAATACACTGAAGCTTTCTTT

v_call: TRBV20-1
j_call: TRBJ2-1
d_call: -
clone_size: few
cdr3_aa: CSAAWEPYNEQFF
cdr3_nt: TGCAGTGCCGCCTGGGAGCCCTACAATGAGCAGTTCTTC

v_call: TRBV6-4
j_call: TRBJ2-1
d_call: TRBD2
clone_size: many
cdr3_aa: CASSDSSGSYNEQFF
cdr3_nt: TGTGCCAGCAGTGACTCTAGCGGGAGTTACAATGAGCAGTTCTTC

v_call: TRBV20-1
j_call: TRBJ1-1
d_call: TRBD1
clone_size: many
cdr3_aa: CSARDGTWLGTDNTEAFF
cdr3_nt: TGCAGTGCTAGAGATGGGACTTGGTTAGGGACAGACAACACTGAAGCTTTCTTT

v_call: TRBV11-3
j_call: TRBJ2-1
d_call: -
clone_size: -
cdr3_aa: CASSFGRRGNEQFF
cdr3_nt: TGTGCCAGCAGCTTCGGACGGAGGGGGAATGAGCAGTTCTTC

v_call: TRBV20-1
j_call: TRBJ2-5
d_call: TRBD2
clone_size: many
cdr3_aa: CSARDKRASGKETQYF
cdr3_nt: TGCAGTGCTAGAGATAAGCGGGCTAGCGGGAAAGAGACCCAGTACTTC

v_call: TRBV19
j_call: TRBJ2-2
d_call: TRBD1
clone_size: few
cdr3_aa: CASNLDRGTGELFF
cdr3_nt: TGTGCCAGTAACCTGGACAGGGGAACCGGGGAGCTGTTTTTT

v_call: TRBV5-1
j_call: TRBJ2-1
d_call: -
clone_size: many
cdr3_aa: CASSFGTLHNEQFF
cdr3_nt: TGCGCCAGCAGCTTTGGGACGCTTCACAATGAGCAGTTCTTC

v_call: TRBV10-1
j_call: TRBJ2-1
d_call: -
clone_size: -
cdr3_aa: CASESGLGTDNEQFF
cdr3_nt: TGCGCCAGCGAAAGCGGGCTAGGGACTGACAATGAGCAGTTCTTC

v_call: TRBV5-1
j_call: TRBJ1-2
d_call: -
clone_size: many
cdr3_aa: CASRWNGGTNYGYTF
cdr3_nt: TGCGCCAGCAGGTGGAATGGGGGGACTAACTATGGCTACACCTTC

v_call: TRBV5-4
j_call: TRBJ2-1
d_call: -
clone_size: few
cdr3_aa: CASSLAGLTALYNEQFF
cdr3_nt: TGTGCCAGCAGCTTGGCCGGCTTGACTGCCCTTTACAATGAGCAGTTCTTC

v_call: TRBV7-9
j_call: TRBJ1-4
d_call: -
clone_size: many
cdr3_aa: CASSLVGLDEKLFF
cdr3_nt: TGTGCCAGCAGCCTTGTGGGGTTGGATGAAAAACTGTTTTTT

v_call: TRBV12-3/TRBV12-4
j_call: TRBJ1-3
d_call: -
clone_size: many
cdr3_aa: CASNRDLPGNTIYF
cdr3_nt: TGTGCCAGTAACCGGGACCTACCTGGAAACACCATATATTTT

v_call: TRBV28
j_call: TRBJ1-1
d_call: -
clone_size: -
cdr3_aa: CASSFRRGKAFF
cdr3_nt: TGTGCCAGCAGTTTTCGGCGGGGTAAGGCTTTCTTT

v_call: TRBV12-3/TRBV12-4
j_call: TRBJ2-4
d_call: -
clone_size: -
cdr3_aa: CASSLGRPGLDIQYF
cdr3_nt: TGTGCCAGCAGTTTGGGTCGGCCAGGGTTGGACATTCAGTACTTC

v_call: TRBV6-6
j_call: TRBJ2-7
d_call: TRBD2
clone_size: few
cdr3_aa: CASSPYSGRAFDEQYF
cdr3_nt: TGTGCCAGCAGCCCATATAGCGGGAGGGCCTTCGACGAGCAGTACTTC

v_call: TRBV2
j_call: TRBJ2-1
d_call: TRBD2
clone_size: many
cdr3_aa: CAKGSSGTAAYNEQFF
cdr3_nt: TGTGCGAAGGGGTCTAGCGGGACTGCGGCCTACAATGAGCAGTTCTTC

v_call: TRBV5-1
j_call: TRBJ2-1
d_call: -
clone_size: many
cdr3_aa: CASRSGSEQFF
cdr3_nt: TGCGCCAGCAGATCCGGGTCGGAGCAGTTCTTC

v_call: TRBV7-2
j_call: TRBJ2-7
d_call: -
clone_size: few
cdr3_aa: CASSFSGDEQYF
cdr3_nt: TGTGCCAGCAGCTTTTCCGGGGACGAGCAGTACTTC